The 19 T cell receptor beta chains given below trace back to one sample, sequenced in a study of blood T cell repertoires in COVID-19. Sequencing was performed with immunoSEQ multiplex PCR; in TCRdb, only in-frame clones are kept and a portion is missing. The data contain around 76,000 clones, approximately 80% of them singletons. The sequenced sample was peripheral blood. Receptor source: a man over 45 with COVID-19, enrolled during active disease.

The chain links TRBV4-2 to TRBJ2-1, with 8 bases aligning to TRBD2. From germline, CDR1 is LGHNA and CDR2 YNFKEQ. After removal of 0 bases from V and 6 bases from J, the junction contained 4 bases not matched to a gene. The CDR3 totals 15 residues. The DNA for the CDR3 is TGTGCCAGCAGCCAAGAAGGCGGGAGGCGCAATGAGCAGTTCTTC. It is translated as CASSQEGGRRNEQFF.

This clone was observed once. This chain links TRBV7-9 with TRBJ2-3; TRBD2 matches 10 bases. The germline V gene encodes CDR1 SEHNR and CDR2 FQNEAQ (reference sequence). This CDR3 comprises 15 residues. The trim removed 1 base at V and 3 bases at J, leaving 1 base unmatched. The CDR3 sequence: CASSLEAGGTDTQYF. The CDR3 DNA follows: TGTGCCAGCAGCTTAGAAGCGGGAGGGACAGATACGCAGTATTTT.

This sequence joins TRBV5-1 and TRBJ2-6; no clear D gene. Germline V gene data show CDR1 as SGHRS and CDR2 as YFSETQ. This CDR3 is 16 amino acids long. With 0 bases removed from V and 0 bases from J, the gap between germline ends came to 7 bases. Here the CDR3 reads CASSLGLSSGANVLTF. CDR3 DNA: TGCGCCAGCAGCTTGGGACTTAGCTCTGGGGCCAACGTCCTGACTTTC.

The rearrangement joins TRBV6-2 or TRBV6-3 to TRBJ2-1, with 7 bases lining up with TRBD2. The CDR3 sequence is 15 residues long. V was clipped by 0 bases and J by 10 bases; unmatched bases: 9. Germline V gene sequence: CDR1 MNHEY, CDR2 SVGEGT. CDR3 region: CASSYSWEGLREQFF. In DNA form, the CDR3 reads TGTGCCAGCAGTTACTCGTGGGAGGGCCTCAGGGAGCAGTTCTTC.

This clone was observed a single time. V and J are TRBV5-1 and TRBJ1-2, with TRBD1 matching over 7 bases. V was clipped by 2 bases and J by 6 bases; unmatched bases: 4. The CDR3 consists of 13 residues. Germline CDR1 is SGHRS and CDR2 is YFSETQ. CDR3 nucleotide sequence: TGCGCCAGCAGCTTTTCAGGGGGGCATGGCTACACCTTC. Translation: CASSFSGGHGYTF.

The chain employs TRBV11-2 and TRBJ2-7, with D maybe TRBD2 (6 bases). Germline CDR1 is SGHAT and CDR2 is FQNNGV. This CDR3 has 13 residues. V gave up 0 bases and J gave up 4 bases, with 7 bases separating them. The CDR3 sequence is CASSLDRGYEQYF. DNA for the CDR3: TGTGCCAGCAGCTTAGATCGGGGGTACGAGCAGTACTTC. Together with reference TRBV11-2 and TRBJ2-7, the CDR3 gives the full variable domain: EAGVAQSPRYKIIEKRQSVAFWCNPISGHATLYWYQQILGQGPKLLIQFQNNGVVDDSQLPKDRFSAERLKGVDSTLKIQPAKLEDSAVYLCASSLDRGYEQYFGPGTRLTVT.

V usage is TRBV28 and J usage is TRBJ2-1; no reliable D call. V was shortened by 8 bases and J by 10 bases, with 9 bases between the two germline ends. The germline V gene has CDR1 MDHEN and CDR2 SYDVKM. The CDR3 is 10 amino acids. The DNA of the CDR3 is TGTGCCAGCGGAAAGAGGGAGCAGTTCTTC. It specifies CASGKREQFF. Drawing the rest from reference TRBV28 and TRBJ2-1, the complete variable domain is DVKVTQSSRYLVKRTGEKVFLECVQDMDHENMFWYRQDPGLGLRLIYFSYDVKMKEKGDIPEGYSVSREKKERFSLILESASTNQTSMYLCASGKREQFFGPGTRLTVL.

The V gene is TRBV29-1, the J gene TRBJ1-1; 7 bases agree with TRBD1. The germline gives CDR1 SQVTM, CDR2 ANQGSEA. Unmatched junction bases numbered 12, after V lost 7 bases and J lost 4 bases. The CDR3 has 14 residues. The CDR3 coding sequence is TGCAGCGCCCAACAGGGGACTGTTGGCACTGAAGCTTTCTTT. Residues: CSAQQGTVGTEAFF.

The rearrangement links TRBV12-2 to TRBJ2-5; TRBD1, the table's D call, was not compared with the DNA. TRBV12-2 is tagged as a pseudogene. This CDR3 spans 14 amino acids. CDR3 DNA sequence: TGTGCAAGTCGCCCTGGGGACAGGGTCCAGACCCAGTACTTC. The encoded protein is CASRPGDRVQTQYF.

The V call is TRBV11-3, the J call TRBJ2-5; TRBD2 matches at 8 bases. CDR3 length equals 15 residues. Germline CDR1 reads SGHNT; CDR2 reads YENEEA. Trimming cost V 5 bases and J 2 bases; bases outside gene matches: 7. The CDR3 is CASSPGTRGQETQYF. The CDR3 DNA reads TGTGCCAGCAGCCCCGGGACTAGGGGACAAGAGACCCAGTACTTC.

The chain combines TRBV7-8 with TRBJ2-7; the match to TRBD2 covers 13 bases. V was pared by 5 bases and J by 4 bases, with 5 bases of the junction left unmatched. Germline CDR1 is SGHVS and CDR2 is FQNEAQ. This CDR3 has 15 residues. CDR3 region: CASSTGLAGAYEQYF. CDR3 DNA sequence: TGTGCCAGCAGCACCGGACTAGCGGGAGCATACGAGCAGTACTTC.

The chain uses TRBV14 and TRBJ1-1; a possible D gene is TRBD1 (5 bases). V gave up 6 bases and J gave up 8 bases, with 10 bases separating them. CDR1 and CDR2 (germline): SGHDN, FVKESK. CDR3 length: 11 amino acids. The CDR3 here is CASRATVEAFF. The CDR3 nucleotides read TGTGCCAGCAGGGCGACAGTAGAAGCTTTCTTT.

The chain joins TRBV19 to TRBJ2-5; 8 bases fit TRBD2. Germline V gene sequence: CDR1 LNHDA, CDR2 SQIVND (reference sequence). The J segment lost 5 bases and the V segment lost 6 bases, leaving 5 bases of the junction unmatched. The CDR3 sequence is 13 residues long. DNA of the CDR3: TGTGCCAGTAGCCCAGCGGGAGTTGAGACCCAGTACTTC. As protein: CASSPAGVETQYF.

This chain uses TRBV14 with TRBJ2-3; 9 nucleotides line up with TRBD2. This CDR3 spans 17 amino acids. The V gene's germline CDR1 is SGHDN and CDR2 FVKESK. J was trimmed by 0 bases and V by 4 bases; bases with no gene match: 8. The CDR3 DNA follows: TGTGCCAGCAGCCGGACAGTTACTAGCGGGAGCACAGATACGCAGTATTTT. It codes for CASSRTVTSGSTDTQYF.

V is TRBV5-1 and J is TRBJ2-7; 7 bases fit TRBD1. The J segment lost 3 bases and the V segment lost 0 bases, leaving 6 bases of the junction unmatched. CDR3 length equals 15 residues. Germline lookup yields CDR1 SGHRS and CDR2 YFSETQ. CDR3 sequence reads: CASSLGDRDSYEQYF. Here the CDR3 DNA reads TGCGCCAGCAGCTTGGGCGATCGGGACAGCTACGAGCAGTACTTC.

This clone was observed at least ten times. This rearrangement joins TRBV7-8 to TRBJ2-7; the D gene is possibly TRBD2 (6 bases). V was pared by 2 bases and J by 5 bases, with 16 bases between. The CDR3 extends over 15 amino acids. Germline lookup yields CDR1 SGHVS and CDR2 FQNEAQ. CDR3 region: CASSLLTRGHDEQYF. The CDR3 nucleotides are TGTGCCAGCAGCTTATTGACTAGGGGTCATGACGAGCAGTACTTC.

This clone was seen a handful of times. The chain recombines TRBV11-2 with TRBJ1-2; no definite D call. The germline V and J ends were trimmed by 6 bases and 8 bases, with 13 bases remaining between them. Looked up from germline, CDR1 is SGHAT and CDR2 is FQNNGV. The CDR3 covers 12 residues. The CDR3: CASSQAGSGYTF. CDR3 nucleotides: TGTGCCAGCAGTCAAGCGGGGTCCGGCTACACCTTC.

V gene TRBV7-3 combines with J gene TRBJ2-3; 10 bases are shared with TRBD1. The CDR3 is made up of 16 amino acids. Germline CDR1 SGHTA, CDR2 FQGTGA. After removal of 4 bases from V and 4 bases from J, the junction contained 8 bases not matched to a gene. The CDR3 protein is CASSSVGQGSADTQYF. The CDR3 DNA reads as TGTGCCAGCAGCTCAGTGGGACAGGGGTCGGCAGATACGCAGTATTTT.

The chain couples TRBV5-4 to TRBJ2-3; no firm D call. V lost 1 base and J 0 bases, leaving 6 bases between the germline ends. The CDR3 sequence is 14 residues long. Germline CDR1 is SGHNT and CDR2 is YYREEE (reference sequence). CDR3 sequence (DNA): TGTGCCAGCAGCTTGTCCCAGAGCACAGATACGCAGTATTTT. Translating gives CASSLSQSTDTQYF.